This TCR beta chain was recorded in a study of blood T cell repertoires in COVID-19. Turning to the study itself: Samples taken during acute and convalescent COVID-19 were collected in the United States, Italy and Spain.

Germline V gene lookup returns CDR1 SQVTM and CDR2 ANQGSEA. The CDR3 length is 17 residues. The ends lost 7 bases at V and 4 bases at J; junction bases unmatched: 17. Some clones are missing from TCRdb's copy, which holds only in-frame ones; the method was immunoSEQ multiplex PCR. The sample comprises 25,000 to 35,000 clones, 72% of which are singletons, and around 21% rests with the top ten. Specimen: peripheral blood. The V gene is TRBV29-1, the J gene TRBJ2-1; the match to TRBD2 covers 9 bases. This receptor was taken from a boy younger than 10 with active or convalescent COVID-19. This CDR3 is CSASGTSYTTGYNEQFF. Written as DNA, the CDR3 is TGCAGCGCATCCGGGACTAGCTATACCACCGGGTACAATGAGCAGTTCTTC.